These T cell receptor beta chains were read from a single sample in a study of T cells in tumors after PD-1 blockade. Assay: immunoSEQ multiplex PCR; the TCRdb copy retains only in-frame clones and omits some. The sample has about 7,700 clones, approximately 67% seen once; the top ten hold 7.5% to 9.5%. Sequenced here: tumor tissue, sampled after anti-PD-1 treatment. These receptors were taken from a human donor with basal cell carcinoma. Both conserved end residues are part of each CDR3. The D gene is left open where the match is weak. Clone size is stated in some rows and not others, as once, few, many or a class when expanded.

TRBV5-1	-	TRBJ2-7	-	TGCGCCAGCAGCCCCAAGGCAGGGAACTCCTACGAGCAGTACTTC	CASSPKAGNSYEQYF
TRBV6-1	-	TRBJ2-1	-	TGTGCCAGCAGTGAAGCTTACCTGGGGCATGGAAATGAGCAGTTCTTC	CASSEAYLGHGNEQFF
TRBV9	-	TRBJ2-6	TRBD1	TGTGCCAGCAGCGACCGGGACAGGGGGTCTTCTGGGGCCAACGTCCTGACTTTC	CASSDRDRGSSGANVLTF
TRBV29-1	-	TRBJ2-7	-	TGCAGCGTATCGACAGAGATCTACGAGCAGTACTTC	CSVSTEIYEQYF
TRBV29-1	-	TRBJ2-7	TRBD1	TGCAGCGTACGGGACAGTTCGGTCTACGAGCAGTACTTC	CSVRDSSVYEQYF
TRBV7-6	few	TRBJ2-1	TRBD2	TGTGCCAGCAGCCTAACTAGCGGGAGAAGTTACAATGAGCAGTTCTTC	CASSLTSGRSYNEQFF
TRBV9	-	TRBJ2-3	TRBD2	TGTGCCAGCAGCCTAGAGGCTAGCGGGAGAGGGACGCAGTATTTT	CASSLEASGRGTQYF
TRBV6-2/TRBV6-3	-	TRBJ2-3	-	TGTGCCAGCAGTCAAGGGGGGGGCACAGATACGCAGTATTTT	CASSQGGGTDTQYF
TRBV6-4	-	TRBJ1-1	-	TGTGCCAGCAGGAAAGGGGAGAACACTGAAGCTTTCTTT	CASRKGENTEAFF
TRBV11-1	-	TRBJ2-5	TRBD1	TGTGCCAGCAGCTGGACAGGGGTAGGATTAGGGACCCAGTACTTC	CASSWTGVGLGTQYF
TRBV6-5	-	TRBJ1-2	-	TGTGCCAGCAGTCCCCCCCAAGGTGGCTACACCTTC	CASSPPQGGYTF
TRBV7-3	-	TRBJ2-1	TRBD2	TGTGCCAGCAGCCGTCTTAGCGGGGGGCACTACAATGAGCAGTTCTTC	CASSRLSGGHYNEQFF
TRBV18	medium-sized	TRBJ2-7	-	TGTGCCAGCTCACCAGGAGACGAATACGAGCAGTACTTC	CASSPGDEYEQYF
TRBV5-6	few	TRBJ2-1	-	TGTGCCAGCAGCTTGACAGGGAACTACAATGAGCAGTTCTTC	CASSLTGNYNEQFF
TRBV7-9	large	TRBJ2-7	-	TGTGCCAGCAGCCCGGACTCCTGGGGCTACGAGCAGTACTTC	CASSPDSWGYEQYF
TRBV5-4	-	TRBJ2-3	-	TGTGCCAGCAGCAGCACATCACAAGGCACAGATACGCAGTATTTT	CASSSTSQGTDTQYF
TRBV5-1	-	TRBJ2-1	TRBD2	TGCGCCAGCAGCCCTAAATCCGGAGCGGGAGACGGCAATGAGCAGTTCTTC	CASSPKSGAGDGNEQFF
TRBV28	few	TRBJ2-7	-	TGTGCCAGCAGTGCGTCCGGGACCATCGAGCAGTACTTC	CASSASGTIEQYF
TRBV7-9	few	TRBJ2-6	-	TGTGCCAGCGAAGTCCGGGCTGGGGCCAACGTCCTGACTTTC	CASEVRAGANVLTF
TRBV23-1	-	TRBJ1-4	-	TGCGCCAGCAGTCAAGGCGCACGGGTGGTTGCAACTAATGAAAAACTGTTTTTT	CASSQGARVVATNEKLFF
TRBV4-1	-	TRBJ2-7	-	TGCGCCAGCAGCCAAGCGGCAGAAAGCTCCTACGAGCAGTACTTC	CASSQAAESSYEQYF
TRBV27	-	TRBJ2-2	TRBD2	TGTGCCAGCAGTTTATCCGGGGGGGGTAGCGGGGAGCTGTTTTTT	CASSLSGGGSGELFF
TRBV5-1	-	TRBJ2-5	-	TGCGCCAGCAGCTTGGGGGCCGGCTTACAAGAGACCCAGTACTTC	CASSLGAGLQETQYF
TRBV4-1	few	TRBJ2-1	-	TGCGCCAGCACCCCCGAGGGTCCGTCTAGCTCCTACAATGAGCAGTTCTTC	CASTPEGPSSSYNEQFF
TRBV5-4	-	TRBJ2-2	-	TGTGCCAGCAGCGAAGACTCCGGGACGGGAACGAACACCGGGGAGCTGTTTTTT	CASSEDSGTGTNTGELFF
TRBV19	-	TRBJ2-1	TRBD2	TGTGCCCGCCGCAGGGGGGGGGCTAGCGGGAACCTCTACAATGAGCAGTTCTTC	CARRRGGASGNLYNEQFF